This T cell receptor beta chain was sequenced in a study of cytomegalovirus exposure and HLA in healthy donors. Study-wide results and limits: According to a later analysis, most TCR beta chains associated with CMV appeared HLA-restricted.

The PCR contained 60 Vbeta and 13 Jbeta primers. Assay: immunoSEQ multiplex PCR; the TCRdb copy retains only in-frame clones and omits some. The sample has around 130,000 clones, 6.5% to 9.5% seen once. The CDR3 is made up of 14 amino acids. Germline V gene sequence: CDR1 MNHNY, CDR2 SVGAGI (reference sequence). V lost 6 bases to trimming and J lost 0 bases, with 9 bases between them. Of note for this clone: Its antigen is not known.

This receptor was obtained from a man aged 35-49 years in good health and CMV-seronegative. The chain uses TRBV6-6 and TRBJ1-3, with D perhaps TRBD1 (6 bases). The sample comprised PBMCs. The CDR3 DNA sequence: TGTGCCAGCAGCCAGGGGTCCTCTGGAAACACCATATATTTT. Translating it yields CASSQGSSGNTIYF.